Sequencing of this T cell receptor (beta chain) was carried out in a study of blood T cell repertoires in COVID-19. Background on the study: Acute-phase and convalescent COVID-19 samples originated in the United States, Italy and Spain. In each case, the material was cDNA or gDNA derived from T cells, B-cell-depleted T cells, or PBMCs.

Cohort placement rested on clinical history that participants reported themselves. Germline-derived CDR1 and CDR2 are LGHNA and YSLEER. V shed 0 bases and J 1 base; nucleotides not matched to a gene: 2. The CDR3 runs 16 residues. Original analysis: Amplified reference gene primers provided the basis for estimating nucleated cell counts. Sequencing used immunoSEQ multiplex PCR; TCRdb keeps in-frame clones, though not all of them. D and trimming come from the DNA, and the V and J calls and clone size come from that table. The data hold approximately 310,000 clones, with 85% observed a single time. This clonotype originated in a woman aged 25-40 years who had been exposed to COVID-19. This chain connects TRBV4-3 to TRBJ2-5, with TRBD2 matching 10 bases. Sample: PBMCs or T cells enriched from blood (not recorded which). The chain's CDR3 is CASSQDWTSGQETQYF. The CDR3 DNA sequence: TGCGCCAGCAGCCAAGACTGGACTAGCGGCCAAGAGACCCAGTACTTC.